The 9 T cell receptor beta chains below all came from one sample that was sequenced in a study of T-cell reconstitution after alpha-beta-depleted transplantation in children. The library targeted TCRbeta and was prepared with unique molecular identifiers. MiXCR, applied by TCRdb to the PCR reads, yields one record per CDR3 protein. The sample records 140,000 to 150,000 distinct CDR3 sequences, 8% to 10% being singletons. Sequences were derived from PBMCs, mostly from graft donor cells, sampled 180 days after TCRalphabeta/CD19-depleted stem cell transplant. All receptors come from a female patient aged 2 to 10 who had a stem cell transplant for congenital amegakaryocytic thrombocytopenia, so the T cells may come from the graft donor.

The sample holds many counts of this clonotype. In DNA form, the CDR3 reads TGTGCCAGCAGCTTAGAGGCAGGCGGGGACAATGAGCAGTTCTTC. Translating it yields CASSLEAGGDNEQFF. The rearrangement joins TRBV7-6 to TRBJ2-1; D perhaps matches TRBD2 (6 bases). Germline values: CDR1 SGHVS, CDR2 FNYEAQ. V gave up 1 base and J gave up 5 bases, with 12 bases separating them. The CDR3 contains 15 residues.

Ten or more counts support this clonotype. V and J are TRBV5-6 and TRBJ1-1; D possibly corresponds to TRBD1 (5 bases). Trimming stripped 6 bases from V and 1 base from J, with 10 bases between. In germline, CDR1 is SGHDT, CDR2 YYEEEE. This CDR3 is built from 13 residues. For the CDR3, the DNA is TGTGCCAGCAAGACAGCTCCGAACACTGAAGCTTTCTTT. Amino acid sequence: CASKTAPNTEAFF.

This clonotype was detected ten times or more. The chain links TRBV18 to TRBJ2-5, with D possibly being TRBD1 (6 bases). V lost 4 bases to trimming and J lost 0 bases, with 6 bases between them. Germline assignment: CDR1 KGHSH and CDR2 LQKENI. CDR3 length: 13 residues. CDR3 DNA: TGTGCCAGCTCACGGGACAACCAAGAGACCCAGTACTTC. Amino acid sequence: CASSRDNQETQYF. The full variable domain, with the rest looked up from reference TRBV18 and TRBJ2-5, is NAGVMQNPRHLVRRRGQEARLRCSPMKGHSHVYWYRQLPEEGLKFMVYLQKENIIDESGMPKERFSAEFPKEGPSILRIQQVVRGDSAAYFCASSRDNQETQYFGPGTRLLVL.

This clonotype was observed many times. The CDR3 sequence: CASSLYRAGAQAQYF. The CDR3 coding sequence is TGTGCCAGCAGTTTATACCGGGCGGGGGCACAGGCGCAGTATTTT. V is TRBV28 and J is TRBJ2-3, with D tentatively TRBD2 (7 bases). There are 15 residues in the CDR3. Trimming stripped 1 base from V and 10 bases from J, with 18 bases between. Looked up from germline, CDR1 is MDHEN and CDR2 is SYDVKM.

This clonotype appeared a few times. The chain carries TRBV5-1 and TRBJ2-7; D possibly corresponds to TRBD1 (6 bases). CDR1 and CDR2 from the germline V gene are SGHRS and YFSETQ. The CDR3 spans 15 residues. V was pared by 5 bases and J by 1 base, with 16 bases between. The CDR3 reads CASSHNTGSSYEQYF. In DNA form, the CDR3 reads TGCGCCAGCAGTCATAATACAGGGTCTTCCTACGAGCAGTACTTC.

This clonotype showed up just a few times. The chain joins TRBV6-5 to TRBJ1-4; perhaps TRBD1 as D (6 bases). Trimming removed 4 bases at V and 4 bases at J, with 10 bases between. The CDR3 has 14 amino acids. Germline lookup yields CDR1 MNHEY and CDR2 SVGAGI. The CDR3 coding sequence is TGTGCCAGCAGTTGGGTCAGGGGTAATGAAAAACTGTTTTTT. This encodes CASSWVRGNEKLFF.

In its sample, this clonotype was seen many times. The CDR3 DNA follows: TGCGCCAGCAGCTTGGCCGTCGGGAGTTTAAACTACGAGCAGTACTTC. It codes for CASSLAVGSLNYEQYF. The V call is TRBV5-1, the J call TRBJ2-7; TRBD2 might be the D (6 bases). This CDR3 is built from 16 residues. The V gene lost 0 bases and the J gene lost 3 bases, with 16 bases spanning the gap. The germline V gene has CDR1 SGHRS and CDR2 YFSETQ.

Ten or more counts support this clonotype. This sequence joins TRBV7-8 and TRBJ2-7; possible D gene TRBD2, 6 bases. Germline V gives CDR1 SGHVS, CDR2 FQNEAQ. Deletions cut 8 bases from V and 2 bases from J, with 16 bases between. The CDR3 runs 14 residues. CDR3 DNA sequence: TGTGCCAGCGGGAGACGGGACTTAACCTACGAGCAGTACTTC. Translating it yields CASGRRDLTYEQYF.

This chain connects TRBV19 to TRBJ2-7; D gene ambiguous. Trimming cost V 6 bases and J 3 bases, with 18 bases left between them. The germline CDR1 and CDR2 sequences are LNHDA and SQIVND (reference sequence). This CDR3 is built from 15 residues. This chain's CDR3 is CASSKEGVYDYEQYF. DNA of the CDR3: TGTGCCAGTAGCAAGGAAGGCGTATACGACTACGAGCAGTACTTC.